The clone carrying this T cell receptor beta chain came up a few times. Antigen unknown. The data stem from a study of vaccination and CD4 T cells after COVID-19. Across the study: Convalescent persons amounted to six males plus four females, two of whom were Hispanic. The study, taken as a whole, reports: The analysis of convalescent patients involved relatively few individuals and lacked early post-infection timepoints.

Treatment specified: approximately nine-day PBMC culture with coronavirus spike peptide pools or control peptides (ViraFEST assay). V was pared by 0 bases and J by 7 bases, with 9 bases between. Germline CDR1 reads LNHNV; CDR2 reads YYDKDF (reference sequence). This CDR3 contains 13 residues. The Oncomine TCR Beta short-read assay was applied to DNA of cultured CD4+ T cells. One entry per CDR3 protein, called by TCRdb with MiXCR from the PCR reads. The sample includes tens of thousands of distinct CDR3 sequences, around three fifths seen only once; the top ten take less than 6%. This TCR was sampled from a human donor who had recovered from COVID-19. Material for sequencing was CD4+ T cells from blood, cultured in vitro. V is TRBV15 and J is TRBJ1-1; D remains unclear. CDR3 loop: CATSRDITVEAFF. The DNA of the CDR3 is TGTGCCACCAGCAGAGATATAACGGTTGAAGCTTTCTTT.